This passage covers 23 T cell receptor beta chains from one sample sequenced in a study of blood T cells in healthy people across ages. Primed by a sample-barcoded 5' primer and a J-beta primer mix, a second PCR proceeded for about 6 to 12 cycles. TCRdb independently ran MiXCR on the 5' RACE reads; one entry per CDR3 protein. The repertoire holds 750,000 to 850,000 distinct CDR3 sequences, with 25% as singletons. This sample was shared with a second study, whose subject was T cells of mothers and their children.

The sequencing input was blood. The receptor set was obtained from a boy between 10 and 17 years old in good health.

This clonotype showed up just a few times. The gene calls are TRBV10-3 and TRBJ1-6; D uncertain. This CDR3 has 15 amino acids. Germline CDR1 is ENHRY and CDR2 is SYGVKD. Between the trimmed V and J ends, which lost 2 bases and 8 bases, there was a span of 13 bases. The CDR3 here is CAISELLIGDSPLHF. The CDR3 DNA reads as TGTGCCATCAGTGAGCTCTTGATTGGGGATTCACCCCTCCACTTT.

The chain combines TRBV20-1 with TRBJ2-7; 7 bases align to TRBD1. This CDR3 has 14 amino acids. V lost 7 bases to trimming and J lost 2 bases; unmatched junction nucleotides: 11. Germline V gene sequence: CDR1 DFQATT, CDR2 SNEGSKA (reference sequence). CDR3 DNA: TGCAGTGGGCACAGGGGTCGGGTCCCCTACGAGCAGTACTTC. Protein sequence: CSGHRGRVPYEQYF.

V gene TRBV6-6 combines with J gene TRBJ1-2; 7 nucleotides agree with TRBD1. Trimming cost V 4 bases and J 7 bases; bases outside gene matches: 15. The CDR3 is 16 residues long. Germline V gives CDR1 MNHNY, CDR2 SVGAGI (reference sequence). CDR3 amino acids: CASSSRYSQGTGGYTF. CDR3 coding DNA: TGTGCCAGCAGTTCCAGATACTCACAGGGGACGGGTGGCTACACCTTC.

The rearrangement links TRBV4-1 to TRBJ1-4; D possibly corresponds to TRBD1 (6 bases). V was cut by 4 bases and J by 7 bases, with 19 bases left in between. The CDR3 is made up of 16 amino acids. The germline CDR1 and CDR2 sequences are MGHRA and YSYEKL. The CDR3 bases are TGCGCCAGCAGCCTTACTACAGGGATGGGAAGTGAAAAACTGTTTTTT. As protein: CASSLTTGMGSEKLFF.

The chain carries TRBV4-3 and TRBJ1-4, with a tentative D call TRBD1 (5 bases). Looked up from germline, CDR1 is LGHNA and CDR2 is YSLEER. Trimming removed 0 bases from V and 8 bases from J, with 13 bases in between. The CDR3 has 15 residues. The CDR3 here is CASSQEGRADEKLFF. CDR3 nucleotide sequence: TGCGCCAGCAGCCAAGAAGGCAGGGCAGACGAAAAACTGTTTTTT.

This chain uses TRBV5-4 with TRBJ1-3; D not certain. V lost 4 bases and J lost 6, with 14 bases in between. The V gene's germline CDR1 is SGHNT and CDR2 YYREEE (reference sequence). There are 14 residues in the CDR3. CDR3 protein: CASSVDPGSNTIYF. DNA of the CDR3: TGTGCCAGCAGCGTCGACCCGGGTTCAAACACCATATATTTT.

For this clonotype: Its ends do not fully match the called genes, so a read error is possible. J is TRBJ2-1 and V is TRBV5-1; possibly TRBD2 for D (6 bases). The end of the DNA is better explained by TRBJ2-7, so the J call may be wrong. The CDR3 covers 14 residues. Germline V gene data show CDR1 as SGHRS and CDR2 as YFSETQ. This CDR3 reads CASNLAGPAYEQYF. In DNA, the CDR3 is TGCGCCAGCAACTTGGCGGGACCTGCCTACGAGCAGTACTTC.

The V call is TRBV4-1, the J call TRBJ2-3, with D hard to call. V lost 5 bases to trimming and J lost 3 bases, with 9 bases between them. Germline CDR1 and CDR2: MGHRA and YSYEKL. CDR3 length: 13 residues. In nucleotides, the CDR3 is TGCGCCAGCAGCTATCAGGATACAGATACGCAGTATTTT. Amino acid sequence: CASSYQDTDTQYF.

The rearrangement joins TRBV6-6 to TRBJ1-2, with a possible D match to TRBD1 (6 bases). CDR1 and CDR2 (germline): MNHNY, SVGAGI (reference sequence). CDR3 size: 15 residues. The ends were cut back, 6 bases at V and 4 bases at J, with 18 bases in the middle. CDR3 sequence (DNA): TGTGCCAGCAGCCTAAGATGGACAGAGTTCTATGGCTACACCTTC. Its translation is CASSLRWTEFYGYTF.

The rearrangement links TRBV20-1 to TRBJ1-1; D may be TRBD1 (6 bases). The CDR3 loop spans 12 amino acids. The V end lost 5 bases, the J end lost 3 bases, and 10 bases lay between the germline ends. Germline V gene sequence: CDR1 DFQATT, CDR2 SNEGSKA (reference sequence). CDR3 region: CSARTEYTEAFF. CDR3 in DNA: TGCAGTGCTCGGACAGAGTACACTGAAGCTTTCTTT.

This chain joins TRBV29-1 and TRBJ2-7; 10 positions match TRBD2. The CDR3 has 14 amino acids. Germline V CDR1 and CDR2: SQVTM, ANQGSEA. Losses at the gene ends were 3 bases for V and 4 bases for J; bases not matched to a gene: 6. The CDR3 DNA follows: TGCAGCGTTGAGATGGCTAGCGGGAGATACGAGCAGTACTTC. It codes for CSVEMASGRYEQYF.

The CDR3 protein is CASSPFPGTGGDYGYTF. CDR3 coding DNA: TGTGCCAGCAGTCCATTCCCCGGGACAGGGGGGGACTATGGCTACACCTTC. The V call is TRBV27, the J call TRBJ1-2, with 11 nucleotides matching TRBD1. The J segment lost 3 bases and the V segment lost 5 bases, leaving 11 bases of the junction unmatched. Germline CDR1 MNHEY, CDR2 SMNVEV (reference sequence). The CDR3 is made up of 17 amino acids.

V is TRBV30 and J is TRBJ2-1, with TRBD1 as a possible D gene (6 bases). In germline, CDR1 is GTSNPN, CDR2 SVGIG (reference sequence). CDR3 size: 15 residues. Trimming pared 0 bases from V and 1 base from J, leaving 10 bases between. This CDR3 is CAWSVRQGSYNEQFF. CDR3 sequence (DNA): TGTGCCTGGAGTGTAAGGCAGGGGTCCTACAATGAGCAGTTCTTC.

The gene calls are TRBV7-8 and TRBJ2-7; D is unclear. From germline, CDR1 is SGHVS and CDR2 FQNEAQ. The CDR3 runs to 14 residues. Trimming removed 1 base from V and 3 bases from J, with 10 bases in between. CDR3 region: CASSLEGPYYEQYF. CDR3 in DNA: TGTGCCAGCAGCTTAGAAGGACCCTACTACGAGCAGTACTTC.

This clonotype is a singleton in its sample. This chain links TRBV7-9 with TRBJ1-5; TRBD1 matches at 7 bases. The J call may be faulty, since TRBJ1-4 better matches the DNA end. Germline V gene data show CDR1 as SEHNR and CDR2 as FQNEAQ (reference sequence). The CDR3 extends over 16 amino acids. In nucleotides, the CDR3 is TGTGCCAGCAGCTCAACACAGGGGTCAACTAATGAAAAACTGTTTTTT. Translating it yields CASSSTQGSTNEKLFF.

The rearrangement joins TRBV4-3 to TRBJ2-7; tentative D call: TRBD1 (5 bases). This CDR3 spans 15 amino acids. Germline V lookup: CDR1 LGHNA, CDR2 YSLEER. With 4 bases removed from V and 5 bases from J, the gap between germline ends came to 18 bases. The CDR3 region has the DNA TGCGCCAGCAGCCCTAATAGGCAGGGTGGGCACGAGCAGTACTTC. Translated, it gives CASSPNRQGGHEQYF.

There are a few counts of this clonotype. The chain has TRBV6-5 and TRBJ1-2, with a weak D call TRBD1 (6 bases). Trimming took off 6 bases at V and 8 bases at J, with 13 bases between the two ends. The CDR3 is 12 amino acids. Per the germline V gene, CDR1 is MNHEY and CDR2 is SVGAGI. As DNA, the CDR3 is TGTGCCAGCAGCGACGGGGACATCGGCTACACCTTC. It specifies CASSDGDIGYTF.

This clonotype was seen a few times. The V call is TRBV29-1, the J call TRBJ2-1; a weak D match, TRBD1 (7 bases). Trimming stripped 6 bases from V and 6 bases from J, with 15 bases between. The CDR3 totals 13 residues. Per germline, CDR1 SQVTM and CDR2 ANQGSEA. CDR3 amino acids: CSVRGLASNEQFF. The CDR3 DNA is TGCAGCGTGAGGGGGCTAGCGTCCAATGAGCAGTTCTTC.

The genes are TRBV10-3 and TRBJ2-7; 8 positions agree with TRBD1. The CDR3 sequence is 18 residues long. The V segment lost 3 bases and the J segment 0 bases; nucleotides outside the gene matches: 13. The germline gives CDR1 ENHRY, CDR2 SYGVKD. CDR3 region: CAISDGGTGYQNSYEQYF. The CDR3 DNA reads as TGTGCCATCAGTGATGGTGGGACAGGCTACCAAAACTCCTACGAGCAGTACTTC.

Of note for this clonotype: The junction shows a germline mismatch at one end, possibly a read error. CDR3: CASSYEILAEPSYNEQSF. DNA of the CDR3: TGTGCCAGCAGTTACGAAATACTAGCGGAGCCCTCCTACAATGAGCAGTCCTTC. The chain is built from TRBV6-2 or TRBV6-3 and TRBJ2-1, with 8 bases matching TRBD2. Germline loops: CDR1 MNHEY, CDR2 SVGEGT. This CDR3 has 18 residues.

The genes are TRBV19 and TRBJ1-2; possible D gene TRBD1, 6 bases. Germline loops: CDR1 LNHDA, CDR2 SQIVND (reference sequence). The CDR3 is 13 amino acids. CDR3 in DNA: TGTGCTTGTGCAGGGGAGGGCCACTATGGCTACACCTTC. Translating it yields CACAGEGHYGYTF.

This clonotype was recorded a few times. The genes are TRBV7-2 and TRBJ2-1; 12 bases are a match to TRBD2. Unmatched junction bases numbered 9, after V lost 2 bases and J lost 4 bases. This CDR3 spans 18 amino acids. Germline CDR1 and CDR2: SGHTA and FQGNSA. CDR3 nucleotides: TGTGCCAGCAGCTTACGATTTGAGACTAGCGGGGGATACAATGAGCAGTTCTTC. Its protein product is CASSLRFETSGGYNEQFF.

The J gene is TRBJ2-4, the V gene TRBV5-1; D uncertain. Germline CDR1 SGHRS, CDR2 YFSETQ. This CDR3 region has 15 residues. V lost 0 bases and J lost 6, with 13 bases in between. CDR3 protein: CASSLAGNWGNIQYF. CDR3 bases: TGCGCCAGCAGCTTGGCCGGTAACTGGGGAAACATTCAGTACTTC.